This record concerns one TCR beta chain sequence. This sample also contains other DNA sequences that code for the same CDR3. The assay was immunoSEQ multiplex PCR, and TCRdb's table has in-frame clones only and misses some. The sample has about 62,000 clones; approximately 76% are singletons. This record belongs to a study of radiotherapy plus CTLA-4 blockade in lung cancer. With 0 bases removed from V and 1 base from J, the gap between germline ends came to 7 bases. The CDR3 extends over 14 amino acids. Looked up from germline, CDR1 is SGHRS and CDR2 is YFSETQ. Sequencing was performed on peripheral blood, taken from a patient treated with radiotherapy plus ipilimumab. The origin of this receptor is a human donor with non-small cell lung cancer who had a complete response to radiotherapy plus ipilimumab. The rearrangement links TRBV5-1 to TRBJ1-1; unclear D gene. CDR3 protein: CASSLGAGNTEAFF. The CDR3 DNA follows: TGCGCCAGCAGCTTGGGGGCTGGGAACACTGAAGCTTTCTTT.